This T cell receptor beta chain was captured by sequencing in a study of graft-versus-host responses after intestinal transplantation. Study as a whole: Multivisceral, liver-intestinal, or isolated intestinal grafts went to recipients. Anti-thymocyte globulin induction preceded three to four years of tacrolimus and steroid maintenance in all recipients.

The length of the CDR3 is 15 residues. Germline trimming cut 3 bases from V and 1 base from J; bases unmatched to any gene: 5. Germline loops: CDR1 SGHNT, CDR2 YENEEA. Measured with immunoSEQ multiplex PCR; TCRdb has only the in-frame clones, and not every one. The sample holds roughly 90,000 clones, about nine tenths seen once. About this clone itself: The target antigen is unknown.

This chain uses TRBV11-3 with TRBJ2-5; 7 bases agree with TRBD2. Sample: unstimulated CD4+ T cells sorted from spleen or lymph node cells, taken before transplant. The receptor's source is a human donor who was the organ donor for an intestinal transplant. CDR3 protein: CASSLGEGPQETQYF. In nucleotides, the CDR3 is TGTGCCAGCAGCTTGGGGGAGGGACCCCAAGAGACCCAGTACTTC.